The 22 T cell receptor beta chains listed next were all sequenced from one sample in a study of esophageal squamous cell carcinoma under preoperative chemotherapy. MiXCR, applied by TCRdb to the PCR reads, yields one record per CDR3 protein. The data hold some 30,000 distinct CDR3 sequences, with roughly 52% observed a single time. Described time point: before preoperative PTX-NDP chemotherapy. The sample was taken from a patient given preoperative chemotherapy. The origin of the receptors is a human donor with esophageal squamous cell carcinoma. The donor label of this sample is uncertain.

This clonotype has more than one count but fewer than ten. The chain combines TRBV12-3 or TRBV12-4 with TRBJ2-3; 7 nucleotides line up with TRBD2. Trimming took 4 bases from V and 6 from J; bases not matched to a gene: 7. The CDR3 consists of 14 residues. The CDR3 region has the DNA TGTGCCAGCAGTTGGGGCGGGAGAGGTGATACGCAGTATTTT. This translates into CASSWGGRGDTQYF.

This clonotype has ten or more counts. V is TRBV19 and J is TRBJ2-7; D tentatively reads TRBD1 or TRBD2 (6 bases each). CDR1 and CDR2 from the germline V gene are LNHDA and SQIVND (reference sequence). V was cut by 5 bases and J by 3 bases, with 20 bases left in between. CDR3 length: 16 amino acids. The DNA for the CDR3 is TGTGCCAGTAGTGCAAAAGGGGGGTTTACTCTCTACGAGCAGTACTTC. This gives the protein CASSAKGGFTLYEQYF.

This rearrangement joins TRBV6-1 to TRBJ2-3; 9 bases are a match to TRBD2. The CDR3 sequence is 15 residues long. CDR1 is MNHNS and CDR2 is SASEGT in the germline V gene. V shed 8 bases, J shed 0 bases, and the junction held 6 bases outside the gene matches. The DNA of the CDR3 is TGTGCCAGCGGTGCGGGAGGGCCTAGCACAGATACGCAGTATTTT. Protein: CASGAGGPSTDTQYF.

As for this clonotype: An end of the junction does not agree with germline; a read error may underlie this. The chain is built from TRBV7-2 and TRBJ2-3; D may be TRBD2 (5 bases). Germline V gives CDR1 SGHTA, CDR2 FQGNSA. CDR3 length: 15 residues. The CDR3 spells CASSSGGRDLDTQYF. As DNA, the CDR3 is TGTGCCAGCAGCTCCGGCGGGCGTGACCTAGATACCCAGTATTTC.

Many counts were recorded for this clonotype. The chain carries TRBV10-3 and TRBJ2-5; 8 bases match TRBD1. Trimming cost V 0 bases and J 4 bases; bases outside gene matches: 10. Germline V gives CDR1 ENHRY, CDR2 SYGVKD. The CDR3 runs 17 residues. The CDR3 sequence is CAISESDRVVERETQYF. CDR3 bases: TGTGCCATCAGTGAGTCGGACAGGGTGGTGGAGAGAGAGACCCAGTACTTC.

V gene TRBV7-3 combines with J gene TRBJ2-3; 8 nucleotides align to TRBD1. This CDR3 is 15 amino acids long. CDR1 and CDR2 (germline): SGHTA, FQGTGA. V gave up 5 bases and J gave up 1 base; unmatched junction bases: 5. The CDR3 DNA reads TGTGCCAGCAGCATCCAGACAGGGGGCACAGATACGCAGTATTTT. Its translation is CASSIQTGGTDTQYF.

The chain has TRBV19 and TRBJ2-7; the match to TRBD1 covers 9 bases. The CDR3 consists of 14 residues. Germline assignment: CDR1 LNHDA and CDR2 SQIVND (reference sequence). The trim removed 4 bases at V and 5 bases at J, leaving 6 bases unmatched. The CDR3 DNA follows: TGTGCCAGTAGTACCCCGGGACAGGGAAACGAGCAGTACTTC. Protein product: CASSTPGQGNEQYF.

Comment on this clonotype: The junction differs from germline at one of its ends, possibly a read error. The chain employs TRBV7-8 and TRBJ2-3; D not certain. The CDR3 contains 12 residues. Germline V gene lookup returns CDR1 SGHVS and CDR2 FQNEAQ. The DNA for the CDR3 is TGTGCCAGCGGCTTAGCCCTAGATACCCAGTACTTT. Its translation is CASGLALDTQYF.

CDR3 region: CASSVERLWAKDTQYF. The DNA of the CDR3 is TGTGCCAGCAGTGTAGAGAGGCTATGGGCCAAAGACACGCAGTATTTT. This sequence joins TRBV12-3 or TRBV12-4 and TRBJ2-3; unclear D gene. This CDR3 has 16 amino acids. Trimming left V 5 bases short and J 9 bases short, with 24 bases between.

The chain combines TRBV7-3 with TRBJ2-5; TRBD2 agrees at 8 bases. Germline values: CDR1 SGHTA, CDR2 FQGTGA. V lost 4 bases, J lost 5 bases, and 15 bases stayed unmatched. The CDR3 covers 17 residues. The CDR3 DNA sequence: TGTGCCAGCAGCTCCTTCCCTCTAGCGGGCGGTAGGGAGACCCAGTACTTC. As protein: CASSSFPLAGGRETQYF.

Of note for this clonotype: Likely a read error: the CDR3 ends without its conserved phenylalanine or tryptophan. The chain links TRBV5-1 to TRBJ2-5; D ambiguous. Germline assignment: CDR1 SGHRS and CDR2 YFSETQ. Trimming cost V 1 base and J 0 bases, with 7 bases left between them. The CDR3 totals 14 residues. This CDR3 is CASSLLPNQETQYL. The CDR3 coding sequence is TGCGCCAGCAGCTTGCTCCCAAACCAAGAGACCCAGTACTTA.

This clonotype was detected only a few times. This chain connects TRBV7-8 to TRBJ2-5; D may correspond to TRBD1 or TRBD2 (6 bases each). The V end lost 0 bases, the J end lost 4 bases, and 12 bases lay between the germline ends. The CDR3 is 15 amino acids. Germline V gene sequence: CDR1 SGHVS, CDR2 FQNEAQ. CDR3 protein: CASSLAVRGGETQYF. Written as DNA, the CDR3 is TGTGCCAGCAGCTTAGCGGTCAGGGGAGGAGAGACCCAGTACTTC.

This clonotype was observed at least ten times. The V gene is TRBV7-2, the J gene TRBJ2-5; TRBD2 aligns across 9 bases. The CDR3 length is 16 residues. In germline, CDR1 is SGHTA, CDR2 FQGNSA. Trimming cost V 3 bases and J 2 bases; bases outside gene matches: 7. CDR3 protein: CASSFNSGGPQETQYF. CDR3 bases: TGTGCCAGCAGCTTTAATAGCGGGGGACCACAAGAGACCCAGTACTTC.

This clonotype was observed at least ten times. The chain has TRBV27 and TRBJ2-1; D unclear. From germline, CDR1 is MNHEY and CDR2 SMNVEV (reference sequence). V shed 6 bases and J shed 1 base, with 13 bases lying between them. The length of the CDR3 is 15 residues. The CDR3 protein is CASRRKVVSYNEQFF. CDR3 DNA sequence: TGTGCCAGCAGACGTAAGGTTGTGTCCTACAATGAGCAGTTCTTC.

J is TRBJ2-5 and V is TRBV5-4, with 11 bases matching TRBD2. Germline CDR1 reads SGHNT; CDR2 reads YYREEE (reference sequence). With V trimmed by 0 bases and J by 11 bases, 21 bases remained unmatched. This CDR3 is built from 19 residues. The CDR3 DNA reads TGTGCCAGCAGCTTGGATGGTAGCGGGAGGGCCGGGTCCTACAATGAGCAGTACTTC. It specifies CASSLDGSGRAGSYNEQYF.

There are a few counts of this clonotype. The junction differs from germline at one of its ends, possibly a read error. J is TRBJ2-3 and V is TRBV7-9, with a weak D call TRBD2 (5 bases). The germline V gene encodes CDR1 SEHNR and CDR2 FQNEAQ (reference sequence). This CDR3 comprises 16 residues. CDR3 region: CASSLLQRRAQDTQYF. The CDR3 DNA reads TGTGCCAGCAGCTTACTTCAGCGGCGGGCCCAAGATACGCAGTATTTC.

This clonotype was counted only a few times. This CDR3 reads CAIKDSLSTDTQYF. CDR3 DNA sequence: TGTGCCATCAAGGACAGCTTGAGCACAGATACGCAGTATTTT. J is TRBJ2-3 and V is TRBV10-3; D is perhaps TRBD1 (6 bases). V lost 7 bases to trimming and J lost 0 bases, with 11 bases between them. Germline CDR1 reads ENHRY; CDR2 reads SYGVKD. The CDR3 length is 14 residues.

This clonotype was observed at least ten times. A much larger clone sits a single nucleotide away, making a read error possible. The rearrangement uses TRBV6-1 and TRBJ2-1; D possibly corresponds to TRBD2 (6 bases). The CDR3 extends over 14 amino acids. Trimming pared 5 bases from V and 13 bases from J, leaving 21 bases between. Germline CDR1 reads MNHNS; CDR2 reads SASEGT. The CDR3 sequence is CASSMGLVQETQFF. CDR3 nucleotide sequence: TGTGCCAGCAGTATGGGACTCGTGCAAGAGACCCAGTTCTTC.

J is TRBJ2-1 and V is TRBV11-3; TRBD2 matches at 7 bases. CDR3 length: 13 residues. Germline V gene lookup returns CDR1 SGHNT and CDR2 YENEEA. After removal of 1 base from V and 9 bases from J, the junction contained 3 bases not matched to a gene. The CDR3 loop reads CASSLAGGFEQFF. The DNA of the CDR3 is TGTGCCAGCAGCTTAGCGGGGGGATTTGAGCAGTTCTTC. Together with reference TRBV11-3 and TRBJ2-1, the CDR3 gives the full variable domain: EAGVVQSPRYKIIEKKQPVAFWCNPISGHNTLYWYLQNLGQGPELLIRYENEEAVDDSQLPKDRFSAERLKGVDSTLKIQPAELGDSAVYLCASSLAGGFEQFFGPGTRLTVL.

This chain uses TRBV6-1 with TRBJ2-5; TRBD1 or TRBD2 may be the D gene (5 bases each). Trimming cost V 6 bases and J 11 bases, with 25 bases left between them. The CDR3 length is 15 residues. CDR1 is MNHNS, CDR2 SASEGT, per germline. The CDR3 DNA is TGTGCCAGCAGGAGGGACCGGAGCTCCTACAATGAGCAGTACTTC. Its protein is CASRRDRSSYNEQYF.

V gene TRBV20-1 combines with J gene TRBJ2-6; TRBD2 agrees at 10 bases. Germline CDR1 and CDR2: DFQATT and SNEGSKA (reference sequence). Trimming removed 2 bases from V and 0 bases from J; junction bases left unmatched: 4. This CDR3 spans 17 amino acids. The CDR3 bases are TGCAGTGCTAGAACTAGCGGGGAGTTCTCTGGGGCCAACGTCCTGACTTTC. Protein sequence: CSARTSGEFSGANVLTF.

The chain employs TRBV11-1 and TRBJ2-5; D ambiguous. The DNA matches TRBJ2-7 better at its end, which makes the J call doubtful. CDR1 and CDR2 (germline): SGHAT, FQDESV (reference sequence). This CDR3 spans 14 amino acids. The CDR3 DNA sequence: TGTGCCAGCAGCTTATCTAACGCGGCCTACGAGCAGTACTTC. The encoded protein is CASSLSNAAYEQYF.